This paragraph covers one TCR beta chain sequence. Its antigen remains unidentified. The sample originates from a study of T-cell reconstitution after alpha-beta-depleted transplantation in children. This CDR3 contains 17 residues. The V end lost 2 bases, the J end lost 7 bases, and 20 bases lay between the germline ends. Points from the study as a whole: Reportedly, roughly two months post-transplant, alpha-beta T cells arose from several hundred expanded graft clones. The study traced high day-60 TCRbeta diversity in some patients to surviving recipient T cells and thymic progenitors. T-cell counts and diversity at one year following transplant were attributed mainly to newly produced T cells.

Preparation of the TCRbeta library involved a method that used unique molecular identifiers. TCRdb redid the calling of the PCR reads with MiXCR, one entry per CDR3 protein. The sample holds a few hundred thousand distinct CDR3 sequences, approximately 12% seen once. The sequence was collected from a male patient between 10 and 17 years old who had a stem cell transplant for acute myeloid leukemia, so the T cells may come from the graft donor. V gene TRBV12-3 or TRBV12-4 combines with J gene TRBJ1-4; possible D gene TRBD1, 6 bases. The specimen comprised PBMCs, mostly from graft donor cells, sampled 360 days after TCRalphabeta/CD19-depleted stem cell transplant. CDR3 protein: CASSLRSLTGGREKLFF. DNA of the CDR3: TGTGCCAGCAGTTTAAGGAGCCTGACAGGCGGTCGTGAAAAACTGTTTTTT.